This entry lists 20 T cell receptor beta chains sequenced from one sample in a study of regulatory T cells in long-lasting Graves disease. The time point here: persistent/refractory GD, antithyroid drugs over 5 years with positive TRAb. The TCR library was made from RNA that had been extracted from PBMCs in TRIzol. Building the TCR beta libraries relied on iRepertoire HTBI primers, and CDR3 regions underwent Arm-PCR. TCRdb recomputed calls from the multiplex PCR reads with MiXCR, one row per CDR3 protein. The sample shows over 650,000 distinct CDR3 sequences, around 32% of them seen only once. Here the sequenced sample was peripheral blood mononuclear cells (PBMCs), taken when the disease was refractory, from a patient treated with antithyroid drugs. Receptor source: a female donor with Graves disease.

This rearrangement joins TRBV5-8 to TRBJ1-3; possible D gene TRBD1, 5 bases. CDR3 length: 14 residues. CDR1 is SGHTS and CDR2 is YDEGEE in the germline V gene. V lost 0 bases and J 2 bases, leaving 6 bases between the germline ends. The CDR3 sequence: CASSLVTAGNTIYF. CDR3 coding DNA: TGTGCCAGCAGCTTGGTGACAGCTGGAAACACCATATATTTT.

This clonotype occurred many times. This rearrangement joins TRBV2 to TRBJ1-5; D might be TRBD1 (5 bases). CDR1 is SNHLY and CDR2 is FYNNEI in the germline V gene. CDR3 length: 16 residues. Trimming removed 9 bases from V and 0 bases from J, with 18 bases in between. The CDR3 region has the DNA TGTGCCAGTTCCGGGGCACCTCCCCGTAGCAATCAGCCCCAGCATTTT. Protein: CASSGAPPRSNQPQHF.

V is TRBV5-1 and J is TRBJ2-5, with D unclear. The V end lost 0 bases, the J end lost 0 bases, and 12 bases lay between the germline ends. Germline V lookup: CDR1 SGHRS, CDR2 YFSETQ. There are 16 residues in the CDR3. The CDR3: CASSLGADWYQETQYF. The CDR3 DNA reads TGCGCCAGCAGCTTGGGAGCCGATTGGTACCAAGAGACCCAGTACTTC. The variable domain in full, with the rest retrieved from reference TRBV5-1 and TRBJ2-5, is KAGVTQTPRYLIKTRGQQVTLSCSPISGHRSVSWYQQTPGQGLQFLFEYFSETQRNKGNFPGRFSGRQFSNSRSEMNVSTLELGDSALYLCASSLGADWYQETQYFGPGTRLLVL.

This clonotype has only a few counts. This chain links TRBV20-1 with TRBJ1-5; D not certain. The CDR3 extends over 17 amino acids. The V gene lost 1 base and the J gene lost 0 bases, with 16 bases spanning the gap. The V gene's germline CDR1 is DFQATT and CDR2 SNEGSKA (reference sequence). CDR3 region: CSARGARTGYSNQPQHF. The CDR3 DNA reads TGCAGTGCTAGAGGGGCCCGGACCGGTTATAGCAATCAGCCCCAGCATTTT.

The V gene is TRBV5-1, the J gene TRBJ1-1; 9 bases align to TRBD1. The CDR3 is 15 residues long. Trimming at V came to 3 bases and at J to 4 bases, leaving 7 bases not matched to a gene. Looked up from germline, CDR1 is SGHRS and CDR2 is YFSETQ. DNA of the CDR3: TGCGCCAGCAGCTGGGGACAGGGAGCGACCACTGAAGCTTTCTTT. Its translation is CASSWGQGATTEAFF.

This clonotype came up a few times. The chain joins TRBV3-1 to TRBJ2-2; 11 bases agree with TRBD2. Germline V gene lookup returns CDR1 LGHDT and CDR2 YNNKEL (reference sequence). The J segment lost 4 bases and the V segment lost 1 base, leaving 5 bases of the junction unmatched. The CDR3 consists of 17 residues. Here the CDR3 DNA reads TGTGCCAGCAGCCAAGTTGGCGGGACTAGCGGCACCGGGGAGCTGTTTTTT. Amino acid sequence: CASSQVGGTSGTGELFF.

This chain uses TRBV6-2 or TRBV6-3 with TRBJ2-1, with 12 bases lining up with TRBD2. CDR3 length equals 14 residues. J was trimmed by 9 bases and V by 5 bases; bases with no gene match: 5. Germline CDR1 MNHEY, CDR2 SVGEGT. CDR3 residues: CASSRLAGDFEQFF. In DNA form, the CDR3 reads TGTGCCAGCAGTCGACTAGCGGGAGACTTTGAGCAGTTCTTC.

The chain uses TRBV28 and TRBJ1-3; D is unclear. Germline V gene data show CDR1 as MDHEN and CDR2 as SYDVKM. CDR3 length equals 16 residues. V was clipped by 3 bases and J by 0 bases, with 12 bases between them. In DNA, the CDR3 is TGTGCCAGCAGTTTCCCCCTGACCGGCTCTGGAAACACCATATATTTT. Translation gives CASSFPLTGSGNTIYF.

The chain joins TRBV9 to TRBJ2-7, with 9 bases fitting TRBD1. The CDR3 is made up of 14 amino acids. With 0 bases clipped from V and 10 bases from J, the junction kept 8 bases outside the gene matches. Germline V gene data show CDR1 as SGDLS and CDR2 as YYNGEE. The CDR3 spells CASSVGGQGTEQYF. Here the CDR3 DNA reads TGTGCCAGCAGCGTAGGGGGACAGGGAACGGAACAGTACTTC.

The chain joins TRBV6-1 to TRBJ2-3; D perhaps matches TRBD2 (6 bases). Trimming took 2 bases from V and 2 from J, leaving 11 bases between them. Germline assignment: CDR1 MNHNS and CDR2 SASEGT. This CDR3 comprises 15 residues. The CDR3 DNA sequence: TGTGCCAGCAGTGAATCCGCGGGAACCACAGATACGCAGTATTTT. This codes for CASSESAGTTDTQYF.

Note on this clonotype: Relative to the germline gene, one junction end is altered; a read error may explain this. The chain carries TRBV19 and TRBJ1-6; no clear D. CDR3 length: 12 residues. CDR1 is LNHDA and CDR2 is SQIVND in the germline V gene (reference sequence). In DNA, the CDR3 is TGTGCCAGTAGTATGGGGAACGGCAGGTATTTCTTT. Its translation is CASSMGNGRYFF.

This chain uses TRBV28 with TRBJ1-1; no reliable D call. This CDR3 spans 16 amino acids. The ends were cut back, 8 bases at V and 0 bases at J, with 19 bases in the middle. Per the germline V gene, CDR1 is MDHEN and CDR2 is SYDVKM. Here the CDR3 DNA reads TGTGCCAGCTCACCAAGGGAGGCTATCATGAACACTGAAGCTTTCTTT. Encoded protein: CASSPREAIMNTEAFF.

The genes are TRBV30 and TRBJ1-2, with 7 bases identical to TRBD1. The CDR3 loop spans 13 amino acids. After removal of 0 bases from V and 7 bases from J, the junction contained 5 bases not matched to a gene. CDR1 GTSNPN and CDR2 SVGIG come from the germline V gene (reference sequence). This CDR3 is CAWSVQGGSGYTF. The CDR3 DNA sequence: TGTGCCTGGAGTGTACAAGGGGGCTCTGGCTACACCTTC.

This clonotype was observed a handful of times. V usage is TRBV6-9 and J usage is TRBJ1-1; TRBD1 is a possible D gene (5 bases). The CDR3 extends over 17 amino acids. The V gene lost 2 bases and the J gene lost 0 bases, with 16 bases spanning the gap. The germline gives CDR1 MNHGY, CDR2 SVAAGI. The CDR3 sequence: CASSYRGAVPMNTEAFF. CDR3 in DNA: TGTGCCAGCAGTTATCGTGGGGCAGTCCCCATGAACACTGAAGCTTTCTTT.

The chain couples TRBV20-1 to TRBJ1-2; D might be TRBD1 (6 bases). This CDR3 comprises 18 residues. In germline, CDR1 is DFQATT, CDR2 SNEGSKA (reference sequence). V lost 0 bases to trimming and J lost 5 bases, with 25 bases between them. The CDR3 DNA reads TGCAGTGCTAGAGATTCAGGGCGATTACAGGGCGCCGTTTATGGCTACACCTTC. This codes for CSARDSGRLQGAVYGYTF.

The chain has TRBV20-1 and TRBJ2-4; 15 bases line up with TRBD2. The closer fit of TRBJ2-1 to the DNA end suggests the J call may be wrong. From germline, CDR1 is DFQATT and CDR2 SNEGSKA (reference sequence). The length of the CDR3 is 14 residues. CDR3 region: CSGAGLAGGGGQFF. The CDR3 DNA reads TGCAGTGGGGCGGGACTAGCGGGAGGCGGCGGTCAGTTCTTC.

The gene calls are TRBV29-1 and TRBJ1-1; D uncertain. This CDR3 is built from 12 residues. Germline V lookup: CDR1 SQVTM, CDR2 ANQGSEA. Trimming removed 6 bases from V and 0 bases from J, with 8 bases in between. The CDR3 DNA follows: TGCAGCGTCTGGGTCCTGAACACTGAAGCTTTCTTT. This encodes CSVWVLNTEAFF.

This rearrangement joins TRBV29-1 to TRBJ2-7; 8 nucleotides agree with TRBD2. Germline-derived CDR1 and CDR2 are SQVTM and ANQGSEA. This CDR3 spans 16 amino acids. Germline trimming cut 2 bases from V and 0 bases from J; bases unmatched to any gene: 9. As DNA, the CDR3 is TGCAGCGTTGAACCCCTAACTAGCGGAGACTCCTACGAGCAGTACTTC. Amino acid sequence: CSVEPLTSGDSYEQYF.

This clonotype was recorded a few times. As DNA, the CDR3 is TGTGCCAGCAGTGTACCAGGGTTCGGCTACACCTTC. Residues: CASSVPGFGYTF. The V call is TRBV12-3 or TRBV12-4, the J call TRBJ1-2; D is possibly TRBD1 (5 bases). Trimming stripped 5 bases from V and 8 bases from J, with 12 bases between. This CDR3 has 12 residues.

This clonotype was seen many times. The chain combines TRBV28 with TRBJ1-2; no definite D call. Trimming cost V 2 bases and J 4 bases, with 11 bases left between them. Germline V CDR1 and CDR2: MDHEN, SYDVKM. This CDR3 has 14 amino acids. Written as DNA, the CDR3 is TGTGCCAGCAGTTTAATAGTTGAGGGCTATGGCTACACCTTC. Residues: CASSLIVEGYGYTF.